The entry below gives a single TCR beta chain sequence along with its context. Antigen: not known. V lost 5 bases and J lost 5, with 9 bases in between. Germline CDR1 reads GTSNPN; CDR2 reads SVGIG (reference sequence). The CDR3 is 11 amino acids. Libraries were prepared by immunoSEQ multiplex PCR; TCRdb keeps only in-frame clonotypes and omits some of them. The sample lists about 480,000 clones, 60% to 80% occurring once. These data come from a study of shared clonotypes between healthy human individuals. Findings of the study overall: Among donors, sharing of clonotypes was expected to be affected by sequencing depth.

The V gene is TRBV30, the J gene TRBJ1-1; D is unresolved. The sequence came from a woman aged 40 to 49 in good health. Some clones in this sample may be carry-over from other donors' samples. Sequences were obtained from PBMCs. DNA for the CDR3: TGTGCCTGGGGGGAACAGACTGAAGCTTTCTTT. Its translation: CAWGEQTEAFF.